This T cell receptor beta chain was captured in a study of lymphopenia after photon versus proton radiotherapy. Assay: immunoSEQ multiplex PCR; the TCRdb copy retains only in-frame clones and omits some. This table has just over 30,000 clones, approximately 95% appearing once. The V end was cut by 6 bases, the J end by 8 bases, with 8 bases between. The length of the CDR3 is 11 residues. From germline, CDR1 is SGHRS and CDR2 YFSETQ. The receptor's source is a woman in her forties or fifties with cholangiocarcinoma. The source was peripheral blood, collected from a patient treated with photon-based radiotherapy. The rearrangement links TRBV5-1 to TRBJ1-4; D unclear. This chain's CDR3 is CASKAGEKLFF. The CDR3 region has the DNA TGCGCCAGCAAAGCCGGAGAAAAACTGTTTTTT. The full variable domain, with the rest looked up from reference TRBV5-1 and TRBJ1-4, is KAGVTQTPRYLIKTRGQQVTLSCSPISGHRSVSWYQQTPGQGLQFLFEYFSETQRNKGNFPGRFSGRQFSNSRSEMNVSTLELGDSALYLCASKAGEKLFFGSGTQLSVL.